The clone carrying this T cell receptor (beta chain) was counted a few times. The antigen is undetermined. The authors reverse transcribed all of the isolated RNA, so sequencing captured expressed TCRB transcripts. Profiling relied on immunoSEQ multiplex PCR, and the TCRdb table lists in-frame clones only, not all of them. The table records 600,000 to 650,000 clones, around 15% of them present only once. With 4 bases removed from V and 2 bases from J, the gap between germline ends came to 13 bases. CDR3 length: 14 residues. Germline V gene lookup returns CDR1 SGHDT and CDR2 YYEEEE. The data originate from a study of beta chain features in type 1 diabetes. General observations from the study: More deletions and fewer insertions at VDJ junctions were seen in type 1 diabetes patients. TCRB CDR3s were moderately but significantly shorter in Type 1 diabetes patients in all four CD4+ subsets. Naive, central memory and Treg TCRB repertoires appeared more alike in patients than in healthy donors.

The chain carries TRBV5-6 and TRBJ2-7; D is perhaps TRBD1 (5 bases). Sequencing was carried out using naive CD4+ T cells from blood. The sequence derives from a young man in good health. The CDR3: CASSQGPVAYEQYF. The CDR3 DNA reads as TGTGCCAGCAGCCAGGGTCCGGTGGCCTACGAGCAGTACTTC.